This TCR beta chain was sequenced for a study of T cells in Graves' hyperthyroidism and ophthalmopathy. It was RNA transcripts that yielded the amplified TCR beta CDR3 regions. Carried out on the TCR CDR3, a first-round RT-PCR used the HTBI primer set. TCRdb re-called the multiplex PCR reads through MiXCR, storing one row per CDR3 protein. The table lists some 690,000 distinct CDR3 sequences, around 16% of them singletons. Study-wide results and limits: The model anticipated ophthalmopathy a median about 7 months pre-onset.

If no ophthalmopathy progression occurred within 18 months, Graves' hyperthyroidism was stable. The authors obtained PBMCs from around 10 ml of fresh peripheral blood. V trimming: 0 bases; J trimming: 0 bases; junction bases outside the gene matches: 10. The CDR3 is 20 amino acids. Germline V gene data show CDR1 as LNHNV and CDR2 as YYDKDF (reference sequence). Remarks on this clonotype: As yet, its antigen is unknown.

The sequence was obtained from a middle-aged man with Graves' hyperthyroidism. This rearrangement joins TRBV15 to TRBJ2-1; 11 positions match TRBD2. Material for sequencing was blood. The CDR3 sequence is CATSREGLAASRSSYNEQFF. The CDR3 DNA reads TGTGCCACCAGCAGAGAGGGACTAGCGGCTTCACGGAGCTCCTACAATGAGCAGTTCTTC.